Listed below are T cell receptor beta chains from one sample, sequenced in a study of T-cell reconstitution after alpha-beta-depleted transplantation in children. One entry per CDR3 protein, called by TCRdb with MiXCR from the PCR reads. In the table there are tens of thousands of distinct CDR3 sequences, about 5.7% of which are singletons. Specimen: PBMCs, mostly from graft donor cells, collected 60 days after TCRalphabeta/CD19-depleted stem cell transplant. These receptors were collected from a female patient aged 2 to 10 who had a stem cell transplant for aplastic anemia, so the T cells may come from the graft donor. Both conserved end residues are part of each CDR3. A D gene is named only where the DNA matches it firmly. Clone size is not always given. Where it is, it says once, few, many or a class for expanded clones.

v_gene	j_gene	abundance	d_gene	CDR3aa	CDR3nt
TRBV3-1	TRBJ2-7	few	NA	CASSPRGGYEQYF	TGTGCCAGCAGTCCTAGGGGGGGGTACGAGCAGTACTTC
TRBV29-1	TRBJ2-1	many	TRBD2	CSVRLAGRDEQFF	TGCAGCGTTAGGCTAGCGGGGCGCGATGAGCAGTTCTTC
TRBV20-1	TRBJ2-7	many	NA	CSAAGGYYEQYF	TGCAGTGCCGCGGGCGGCTACTACGAGCAGTACTTC
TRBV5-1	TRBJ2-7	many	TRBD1	CASSAGTGGSYEQYF	TGTGCCAGCAGTGCAGGGACAGGGGGCTCCTACGAGCAGTACTTC
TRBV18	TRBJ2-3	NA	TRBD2	CASSRGLAGGTDTQYF	TGTGCCAGCTCACGGGGACTAGCGGGGGGCACAGATACGCAGTATTTT
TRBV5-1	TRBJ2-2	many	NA	CASKQGMNTGELFF	TGCGCCAGTAAACAGGGTATGAACACCGGGGAGCTGTTTTTT
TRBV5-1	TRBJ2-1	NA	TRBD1	CASSTGQVNNEQFF	TGCGCCAGCAGCACGGGACAGGTTAACAATGAGCAGTTCTTC
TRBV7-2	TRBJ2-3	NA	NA	CASSLERTDTQYF	TGTGCCAGCAGCTTAGAAAGAACAGATACGCAGTATTTT
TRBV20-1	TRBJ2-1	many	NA	CSATPSSASYNEQFF	TGCAGTGCTACCCCCTCTAGCGCCTCCTACAATGAGCAGTTCTTC
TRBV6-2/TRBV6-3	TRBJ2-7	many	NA	CASSYPSTSYEQYF	TGTGCCAGCAGTTACCCCTCAACTAGCTACGAGCAGTACTTC
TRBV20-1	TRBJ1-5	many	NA	CSARGDKYQPQHF	TGCAGTGCTAGAGGGGACAAGTATCAGCCCCAGCATTTT
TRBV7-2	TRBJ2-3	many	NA	CASSPPASTDTQYF	TGTGCCAGCAGCCCACCCGCTAGCACAGATACGCAGTATTTT
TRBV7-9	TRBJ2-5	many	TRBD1	CASSLWMRTGAETQYF	TGTGCCAGCAGCTTGTGGATGAGGACAGGGGCAGAGACCCAGTACTTC
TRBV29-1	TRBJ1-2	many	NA	CSVPGRLYGYTF	TGCAGCGTTCCGGGACGCCTCTATGGCTACACCTTC
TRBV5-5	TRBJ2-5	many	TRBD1	CASSPGQGARVETQYF	TGTGCCAGCAGCCCGGGACAGGGGGCGAGGGTTGAGACCCAGTACTTC